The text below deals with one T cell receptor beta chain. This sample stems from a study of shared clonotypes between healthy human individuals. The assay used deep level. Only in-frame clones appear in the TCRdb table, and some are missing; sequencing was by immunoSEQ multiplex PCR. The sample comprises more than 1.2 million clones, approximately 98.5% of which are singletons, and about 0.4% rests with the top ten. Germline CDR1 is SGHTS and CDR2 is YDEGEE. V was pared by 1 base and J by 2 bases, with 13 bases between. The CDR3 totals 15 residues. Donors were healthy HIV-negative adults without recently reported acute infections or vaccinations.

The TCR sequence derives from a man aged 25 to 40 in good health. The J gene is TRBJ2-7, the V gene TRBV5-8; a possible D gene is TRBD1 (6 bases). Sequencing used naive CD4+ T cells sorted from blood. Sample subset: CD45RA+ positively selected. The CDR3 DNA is TGTGCCAGCAGCTTGAGGGCAGGGGCCCCCTACGAGCAGTACTTC. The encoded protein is CASSLRAGAPYEQYF.